The clone carrying this T cell receptor beta chain turned up a few times. What it recognizes is unknown. CDR3 length equals 13 residues. Trimming removed 9 bases at V and 3 bases at J, with 9 bases between. Germline V lookup: CDR1 SNHLY, CDR2 FYNNEI. The data are from a study of beta chain features in type 1 diabetes. The study's findings and limits: Insertions were fewer and deletions more numerous at VDJ junctions in type 1 diabetes patients. Moderately but significantly shorter TCRB CDR3s were found in Type 1 diabetes patients in all four CD4+ subsets.

Every bit of the isolated RNA underwent reverse transcription, so sequencing read expressed TCRB transcripts. The method was immunoSEQ multiplex PCR; TCRdb's version includes in-frame clones alone and lacks a portion of them. The data show 600,000 to 700,000 clones, with around an eighth seen just once and 0.022% held by the top ten. This TCR was sampled from a man between 18 and 29 years old with type 1 diabetes. The specimen was naive CD4+ T cells from blood. The V call is TRBV2, the J call TRBJ2-6; D gene unclear. The CDR3 reads CASTDYGANVLTF. The CDR3, as DNA: TGTGCCAGTACTGATTATGGGGCCAACGTCCTGACTTTC.